The rows below give T cell receptor beta chains drawn from one sample of a study of T-cell memory formation after mild COVID-19. Each CDR3 protein is one row after TCRdb ran MiXCR on the 5' RACE reads. The repertoire consists of around 200,000 distinct CDR3 sequences, with 10% occurring once and the leading ten covering 2.5% to 3.5%. Material: PBMCs or a T cell subset sorted from them (not recorded which). The origin of the receptors is a man younger than 30 who had mild COVID-19 (a few samples of this study predate the infection). Cell type and time point are not known. The conserved cysteine and the conserved F or W are not part of the CDR3 here.

>TRBV2|TRBJ2-1
ASTTASDNEQF
>TRBV13|TRBJ2-2
ASSFMGGELF
>TRBV7-7|TRBJ2-2
ASSPSTGTGELF
>TRBV18|TRBJ2-4
ASSPSGGNIQY
>TRBV5-1|TRBJ2-5
ASSLEGQETQY
>TRBV6-6|TRBJ2-1
ASRIVGGPGEQF
>TRBV5-1|TRBJ2-1
ASSLGQGWNEQF
>TRBV11-2|TRBJ2-3
ASSSIRGPFTDTQY
>TRBV5-1|TRBJ2-2
ASSLDPGRNTGELF
>TRBV29-1|TRBJ1-1
SVDRADTEAF
>TRBV7-2|TRBJ1-6
ASSPDRVSPLH
>TRBV5-1|TRBJ2-7
ASSFGGTGTSYEQY
>TRBV4-3|TRBJ1-1
ASSRKPTGPSGTEAF
>TRBV12-3/TRBV12-4|TRBJ1-3
AGGRAPLGNTIY
>TRBV7-2|TRBJ2-1
ASSSDRNSYNEQF
>TRBV7-2|TRBJ1-3
ASSLNAGDTIY
>TRBV29-1|TRBJ2-1
SVSQGASSYNEQF
>TRBV4-3|TRBJ1-2
ASSHDRRGYGYT
>TRBV18|TRBJ1-6
ASSPIGLGNSPLH
>TRBV12-3/TRBV12-4|TRBJ1-4
ASSLSTGGDEKLF
>TRBV7-2|TRBJ2-2
ASRTSGSNTGELF
>TRBV7-2|TRBJ1-1
ASSPQGNLNTEAF
>TRBV4-2|TRBJ2-5
ASSQDRNSGGAKTQY
>TRBV18|TRBJ1-6
ASSPPGDSPNSPLH
>TRBV11-2|TRBJ2-5
ASSWRTTQETQY
>TRBV28|TRBJ1-1
ASSSLTEAF
>TRBV20-1|TRBJ2-3
SARGPTDTQY
>TRBV9|TRBJ2-3
ASSAERGPGTDTQY
>TRBV6-5|TRBJ1-1
ASSYSVGTGINTEAF
>TRBV7-9|TRBJ2-3
ASSLGSGSGTDTQY
>TRBV10-3|TRBJ2-7
AIRSSGGEQY
>TRBV6-2/TRBV6-3|TRBJ2-5
ASSYWGTAGETQY
>TRBV6-6|TRBJ1-3
ASSSSGLGNTIY
>TRBV7-2|TRBJ2-3
ASSPPGTRDTQY
>TRBV6-1|TRBJ2-3
ASSEVGGPGDTQY
>TRBV7-6|TRBJ1-1
ASTPQGGTEAF
>TRBV24-1|TRBJ2-2
ATSDWGAGTGELF
>TRBV12-3/TRBV12-4|TRBJ1-2
ASSLTGQFGYT
>TRBV7-2|TRBJ1-2
ASRPKGRQYGYT
>TRBV12-3/TRBV12-4|TRBJ1-3
ASSPRYTIY
>TRBV7-9|TRBJ1-1
ASSDDKFAGTEAF
>TRBV19|TRBJ2-3
ASRPYRLAGGPFDTDTQY
>TRBV20-1|TRBJ1-5
SAREGGAYQPQH
>TRBV12-3/TRBV12-4|TRBJ2-4
ASSRTENIQY
>TRBV5-1|TRBJ2-2
ASSLAPGVENTGELF
>TRBV5-1|TRBJ2-1
ASSFASGLNEQF
>TRBV10-3|TRBJ2-3
AISAGPGGTDTQY
>TRBV7-8|TRBJ1-2
ASSSTPRDRGPDGYT
>TRBV20-1|TRBJ2-5
SARDMRGGETQY
>TRBV7-2|TRBJ2-6
ASSSRVLSGANVLT
>TRBV6-2/TRBV6-3|TRBJ2-5
ASSYPPLGSIQY
>TRBV18|TRBJ2-2
ASSPAPGELF
>TRBV5-1|TRBJ2-7
ASSLGTGEGLVQY
>TRBV2|TRBJ2-2
ASSERVAGTGELF
>TRBV7-9|TRBJ2-7
ASSWSTSYEQY